This passage covers 13 T cell receptor beta chains from one sample sequenced in a study of T-cell reconstitution after alpha-beta-depleted transplantation in children. It was with unique molecular identifiers that the TCRbeta library was prepared. One entry per CDR3 protein, called by TCRdb with MiXCR from the PCR reads. The sample holds approximately 400,000 distinct CDR3 sequences, 11% seen once. Specimen: PBMCs from the stem cell graft donor, collected from the stem cell graft. Receptor source: a human donor who donated a stem cell graft to a child with acute myeloid leukemia.

The gene calls are TRBV3-1 and TRBJ2-1; unclear D gene. This CDR3 has 16 residues. Germline loops: CDR1 LGHDT, CDR2 YNNKEL (reference sequence). The ends were cut back, 4 bases at V and 2 bases at J, with 15 bases in the middle. CDR3 nucleotide sequence: TGTGCCAGCAGCCCAAGGGTTGGTATGGCCTACAATGAGCAGTTCTTC. It encodes CASSPRVGMAYNEQFF.

The CDR3 is CSAARGPYNEQFF. The CDR3 nucleotides read TGCAGTGCTGCCCGAGGGCCCTACAATGAGCAGTTCTTC. The genes are TRBV20-1 and TRBJ2-1; D might be TRBD2 (5 bases). CDR1 is DFQATT, CDR2 SNEGSKA, per germline (reference sequence). Deletions cut 5 bases from V and 2 bases from J, with 10 bases between. The CDR3 extends over 13 amino acids.

This clonotype was observed many times. The chain employs TRBV20-1 and TRBJ1-5, with a possible D match to TRBD1 (5 bases). This CDR3 contains 15 residues. Per germline, CDR1 DFQATT and CDR2 SNEGSKA (reference sequence). Trimming took off 0 bases at V and 1 base at J, with 10 bases between the two ends. The CDR3 coding sequence is TGCAGTGCTAGAGAAGGGACGGAAAGCAATCAGCCCCAGCATTTT. Amino acids: CSAREGTESNQPQHF.

This clonotype was detected many times. The V gene is TRBV5-1, the J gene TRBJ1-2; 8 bases align to TRBD1. V dropped 5 bases and J dropped 7; count of bases not matched to a gene: 10. Looked up from germline, CDR1 is SGHRS and CDR2 is YFSETQ. The CDR3 totals 14 residues. CDR3 sequence: CASRPLQGGSGYTF. The CDR3 nucleotides are TGCGCCAGCAGACCACTACAGGGGGGAAGTGGCTACACCTTC. Complete variable domain (other parts from reference TRBV5-1 and TRBJ1-2): KAGVTQTPRYLIKTRGQQVTLSCSPISGHRSVSWYQQTPGQGLQFLFEYFSETQRNKGNFPGRFSGRQFSNSRSEMNVSTLELGDSALYLCASRPLQGGSGYTFGSGTRLTVV.

This clonotype was seen many times. This chain links TRBV9 with TRBJ2-2; no clear D gene. CDR3 length equals 14 residues. Germline V gives CDR1 SGDLS, CDR2 YYNGEE. V lost 4 bases, J lost 5 bases, and 12 bases lay in between. The chain's CDR3 is CASSSRAATGELFF. CDR3 nucleotide sequence: TGTGCCAGCAGCAGTCGGGCGGCGACCGGGGAGCTGTTTTTT.

The chain has TRBV2 and TRBJ1-5; perhaps TRBD1 as D (5 bases). The V gene's germline CDR1 is SNHLY and CDR2 FYNNEI. This CDR3 contains 22 residues. V lost 2 bases, J lost 4 bases, and 33 bases lay in between. Written as DNA, the CDR3 is TGTGCCAGCAGTGAATCTGTCCGGGACCCCACCCGTTTGATAGGTAGGAATCAGCCCCAGCATTTT. Amino acids: CASSESVRDPTRLIGRNQPQHF. Full variable domain (rest looked up from reference TRBV2 and TRBJ1-5): EPEVTQTPSHQVTQMGQEVILRCVPISNHLYFYWYRQILGQKVEFLVSFYNNEISEKSEIFDDQFSVERPDGSNFTLKIRSTKLEDSAMYFCASSESVRDPTRLIGRNQPQHFGDGTRLSIL.

The chain employs TRBV4-2 and TRBJ2-2; TRBD2 matches 13 bases. Germline CDR1 is LGHNA and CDR2 is YNFKEQ. The V segment lost 6 bases and the J segment 6 bases; nucleotides outside the gene matches: 10. CDR3 length: 17 residues. The chain's CDR3 is CASRGLAGRGVSGELFF. As DNA, the CDR3 is TGTGCCAGCAGGGGACTAGCGGGACGGGGTGTATCCGGGGAGCTGTTTTTT.

This clonotype was observed a handful of times. The chain combines TRBV6-2 or TRBV6-3 with TRBJ1-5; no reliable D call. The V end lost 2 bases, the J end lost 5 bases, and 4 bases lay between the germline ends. The CDR3 is 12 residues long. Per germline, CDR1 MNHEY and CDR2 SVGEGT. The CDR3 DNA follows: TGTGCCAGCAGTTACGTCCATCAGCCCCAGCATTTT. This translates into CASSYVHQPQHF.

This clonotype was picked up a small number of times. The CDR3 region is CASSLTTGAGTDTQYF. The CDR3 coding sequence is TGTGCCAGCAGCTTAACCACGGGAGCCGGCACAGATACGCAGTATTTT. The chain links TRBV7-2 to TRBJ2-3; perhaps TRBD2 as D (6 bases). The CDR3 sequence is 16 residues long. The germline V gene encodes CDR1 SGHTA and CDR2 FQGNSA. V shed 2 bases and J shed 1 base, with 13 bases lying between them. Full variable domain (outside the CDR3, taken from reference TRBV7-2 and TRBJ2-3): GAGVSQSPSNKVTEKGKDVELRCDPISGHTALYWYRQSLGQGLEFLIYFQGNSAPDKSGLPSDRFSAERTGGSVSTLTIQRTQQEDSAVYLCASSLTTGAGTDTQYFGPGTRLTVL.

This clonotype has just a few counts. The rearrangement joins TRBV19 to TRBJ1-1; perhaps TRBD1 as D (6 bases). In germline, CDR1 is LNHDA, CDR2 SQIVND (reference sequence). CDR3 length: 15 amino acids. Trimming removed 10 bases from V and 6 bases from J, with 24 bases in between. The CDR3 DNA is TGTGCCACATACGGTGGGCCTAGGGGGGACCCTGAAGCTTTCTTT. The encoded protein is CATYGGPRGDPEAFF. Based on the CDR3 plus reference TRBV19 and TRBJ1-1, the full variable domain is DGGITQSPKYLFRKEGQNVTLSCEQNLNHDAMYWYRQDPGQGLRLIYYSQIVNDFQKGDIAEGYSVSREKKESFPLTVTSAQKNPTAFYLCATYGGPRGDPEAFFGQGTRLTVV.

This chain links TRBV7-3 with TRBJ2-1; D perhaps matches TRBD1 (6 bases). Germline CDR1 SGHTA, CDR2 FQGTGA. Trimming took off 8 bases at V and 5 bases at J, with 10 bases between the two ends. The CDR3 spans 12 residues. The CDR3 here is CASGDTNNEQFF. The CDR3 nucleotides read TGTGCCAGCGGGGACACGAACAATGAGCAGTTCTTC.

There are many counts of this clonotype. The rearrangement joins TRBV29-1 to TRBJ2-5; D unresolved. Trimming removed 4 bases at V and 4 bases at J, with 1 base between. Germline loops: CDR1 SQVTM, CDR2 ANQGSEA. The CDR3 length is 9 residues. CDR3 coding DNA: TGCAGCGTTGGAGAGACCCAGTACTTC. Translating gives CSVGETQYF. The full variable domain, in which reference TRBV29-1 and TRBJ2-5 provide the parts outside the CDR3, is SAVISQKPSRDICQRGTSLTIQCQVDSQVTMMFWYRQQPGQSLTLIATANQGSEATYESGFVIDKFPISRPNLTFSTLTVSNMSPEDSSIYLCSVGETQYFGPGTRLLVL.

This clonotype was counted only a few times. The genes are TRBV20-1 and TRBJ2-5; D is tentatively TRBD1 or TRBD2 (5 bases each). Germline CDR1 DFQATT, CDR2 SNEGSKA (reference sequence). The CDR3 runs to 13 residues. Trimming removed 6 bases from V and 4 bases from J, with 15 bases in between. This CDR3 reads CSALTWDGETQYF. The CDR3 coding sequence is TGCAGTGCCCTGACCTGGGACGGAGAGACCCAGTACTTC.